This T cell receptor (beta chain) is drawn from a study of cytotoxic CD8 clonotypes in ibrutinib-treated CLL. TCRdb keeps only in-frame clones here, not all; method: immunoSEQ multiplex PCR. The sample lists approximately 200,000 clones, 72% occurring once. Germline assignment: CDR1 SGHNT and CDR2 YYREEE (reference sequence). Between the trimmed V and J ends, which lost 2 bases and 8 bases, there was a span of 11 bases. The CDR3 contains 14 residues. The material sequenced was PBMCs, taken after 24 months of ibrutinib treatment. The rearrangement links TRBV5-4 to TRBJ1-6; D gene uncertain. The receptor was derived from a human donor with chronic lymphocytic leukemia. CDR3 nucleotide sequence: TGTGCCAGCAGCTTTATTGGTGATGATTCACCCCTCCACTTT. Translated, it gives CASSFIGDDSPLHF.